Below, 14 T cell receptor beta chains from the same sample are listed, as sequenced in a study of cytomegalovirus exposure and HLA in healthy donors. 13 Jbeta primers and 60 Vbeta primers were used for the PCR. Assay: immunoSEQ multiplex PCR; the TCRdb copy retains only in-frame clones and omits some. Of roughly 180,000 clones listed, about four fifths are singletons. The sample taken for sequencing was PBMCs. These receptors all come from a female donor in good health and CMV-seronegative.

This clone was detected once. The chain carries TRBV6-1 and TRBJ2-7; a possible D gene is TRBD1 (6 bases). The germline V and J ends were trimmed by 7 bases and 4 bases, with 8 bases remaining between them. The CDR3 is 11 amino acids. CDR1 and CDR2 from the germline V gene are MNHNS and SASEGT. DNA for the CDR3: TGTGCCAGCACGGGACAATACGAGCAGTACTTC. It specifies CASTGQYEQYF.

The genes are TRBV7-9 and TRBJ2-3; the match to TRBD2 covers 8 bases. The J segment lost 5 bases and the V segment lost 5 bases, leaving 12 bases of the junction unmatched. The CDR3 length is 16 residues. Germline V gene sequence: CDR1 SEHNR, CDR2 FQNEAQ (reference sequence). CDR3 in amino acids: CASSRWGGGRGDTQYF. The CDR3 DNA reads TGTGCCAGCAGCCGATGGGGCGGGGGGCGAGGAGATACGCAGTATTTT.

The rearrangement joins TRBV5-6 to TRBJ1-1; 8 bases match TRBD1. The junction had 12 bases not matched to a gene; V was cut back by 4 bases and J by 1 base. The CDR3 is 17 amino acids. CDR1 and CDR2 from the germline V gene are SGHDT and YYEEEE. In DNA form, the CDR3 reads TGTGCCAGCAGCCCTCGGTGGACAGGGCTTGGGAACACTGAAGCTTTCTTT. Its protein is CASSPRWTGLGNTEAFF.

The chain couples TRBV2 to TRBJ2-5; the D gene is possibly TRBD1 (6 bases). The germline CDR1 and CDR2 sequences are SNHLY and FYNNEI. The CDR3 length is 16 residues. The V gene lost 7 bases and the J gene lost 1 base, with 19 bases spanning the gap. The CDR3 region has the DNA TGTGCCAGCATGGGGTGGGGGCGCCGGTTCCAAGAGACCCAGTACTTC. It is translated as CASMGWGRRFQETQYF. Full variable domain (missing parts from reference TRBV2 and TRBJ2-5): EPEVTQTPSHQVTQMGQEVILRCVPISNHLYFYWYRQILGQKVEFLVSFYNNEISEKSEIFDDQFSVERPDGSNFTLKIRSTKLEDSAMYFCASMGWGRRFQETQYFGPGTRLLVL.

This clone was detected only once. This rearrangement joins TRBV5-4 to TRBJ2-1; tentative D call: TRBD2 (6 bases). CDR1 and CDR2 (germline): SGHNT, YYREEE (reference sequence). V lost 3 bases and J 5 bases, leaving 9 bases between the germline ends. CDR3 length equals 13 residues. Here the CDR3 reads CASSSGLHNEQFF. The CDR3 DNA follows: TGTGCCAGCAGCTCGGGACTCCACAATGAGCAGTTCTTC.

This chain joins TRBV14 and TRBJ1-1, with D tentatively TRBD1 (6 bases). Germline V gene sequence: CDR1 SGHDN, CDR2 FVKESK. V lost 4 bases and J 4 bases, leaving 19 bases between the germline ends. This CDR3 spans 16 amino acids. The CDR3 region has the DNA TGTGCCAGCAGCCCGCCTCAGGGGATGCCCTTCACTGAAGCTTTCTTT. Amino acid sequence: CASSPPQGMPFTEAFF.

This clone was counted between two and nine times. One junction end disagrees with the germline gene, perhaps due to a read error. The CDR3 sequence is CSSSPWDRGNQPQHF. The CDR3 nucleotides are TGTTCCAGCAGCCCCTGGGACAGGGGAAATCAGCCCCAGCATTTT. The V and J genes are TRBV7-9 and TRBJ1-5; TRBD1 aligns across 10 bases. The CDR3 spans 15 residues. CDR1 SEHNR and CDR2 FQNEAQ come from the germline V gene (reference sequence).

This clone was counted only a few times. V and J are TRBV19 and TRBJ1-4, with 7 nucleotides matching TRBD1. The CDR3 loop spans 15 amino acids. Germline V gene sequence: CDR1 LNHDA, CDR2 SQIVND (reference sequence). V shed 6 bases, J shed 6 bases, and the junction held 10 bases outside the gene matches. CDR3 nucleotide sequence: TGTGCCAGTAGCCCTACAGGGGCTTGGGATGAAAAACTGTTTTTT. Its translation: CASSPTGAWDEKLFF.

The chain joins TRBV9 to TRBJ1-2; TRBD1 might be the D (5 bases). The CDR3 runs 15 residues. Deletions cut 1 base from V and 4 bases from J, with 14 bases between. Germline CDR1 is SGDLS and CDR2 is YYNGEE. The CDR3: CASSVTSGDPYGYTF. The CDR3 coding sequence is TGTGCCAGCAGCGTAACGTCGGGGGACCCCTATGGCTACACCTTC.

The J gene is TRBJ2-3, the V gene TRBV28; D remains unclear. The CDR3 runs 12 residues. V gave up 5 bases and J gave up 7 bases, with 10 bases separating them. Looked up from germline, CDR1 is MDHEN and CDR2 is SYDVKM. The CDR3 DNA sequence: TGTGCCAGCAGTCTCGAGCCCTATACGCAGTATTTT. Protein sequence: CASSLEPYTQYF.

The rearrangement uses TRBV19 and TRBJ2-7; possibly TRBD1 for D (5 bases). The last part of the DNA fits TRBJ2-5 better; the J call may be wrong. Germline V lookup: CDR1 LNHDA, CDR2 SQIVND (reference sequence). The CDR3 has 14 residues. The CDR3 nucleotides read TGTGCCAGTAGTCCACTTGGGGCGCAAGAGACCCAGTACTTC. It yields the protein CASSPLGAQETQYF.

CDR3 DNA: TGTGCCAGCAGCCTCGGTGGGCGTCAGCCCCAGCATTTT. Protein: CASSLGGRQPQHF. The rearrangement links TRBV28 to TRBJ1-5; D unclear. This CDR3 region has 13 residues. Between the trimmed V and J ends, which lost 6 bases and 6 bases, there was a span of 12 bases. Germline CDR1 is MDHEN and CDR2 is SYDVKM.

The chain carries TRBV18 and TRBJ1-2; D might be TRBD1 (5 bases). This CDR3 is built from 15 residues. Germline CDR1 and CDR2: KGHSH and LQKENI. V was shortened by 0 bases and J by 2 bases, with 10 bases between the two germline ends. CDR3 bases: TGTGCCAGCTCACCACCAACAGGAGTCAACTATGGCTACACCTTC. Translated: CASSPPTGVNYGYTF.

V and J are TRBV5-1 and TRBJ2-2, with D perhaps TRBD1 (5 bases). Germline V gene data show CDR1 as SGHRS and CDR2 as YFSETQ. Trimming left V 0 bases short and J 4 bases short, with 13 bases between. CDR3 length: 16 residues. CDR3 in amino acids: CASSLASGSGTGELFF. The CDR3 coding sequence is TGCGCCAGCAGCTTGGCGTCAGGGTCGGGCACCGGGGAGCTGTTTTTT.